This T cell receptor (beta chain) was retrieved from a study of cytomegalovirus exposure and HLA in healthy donors. On the study more broadly: Earlier, 150 million to 200 million T cells were analyzed, and around 100 million unique TCR beta sequences were found among them.

The CDR3 is 14 amino acids. CDR1 SGHRS and CDR2 YFSETQ come from the germline V gene. V lost 0 bases to trimming and J lost 4 bases, with 10 bases between them. Findings and limits, study-wide: Altogether, some 170 TCR beta chains were recorded as cytomegalovirus-associated. Immune exposure information available was restricted to CMV serostatus. Later analysis identified a missense DCLRE1C variant that was linked to TCR beta V- and J-gene trimming.

On this clone itself: As yet, its antigen is unknown. The same CDR3 arises from other DNA sequences in this sample as well.

The PCR employed 60 Vbeta primers together with 13 Jbeta primers. The repertoire was sequenced with immunoSEQ multiplex PCR; TCRdb's copy has only in-frame clones and lacks some. The sample records around 20,000 clones, more than 65% being singletons. The chain uses TRBV5-1 and TRBJ1-2; the D gene is possibly TRBD1 (5 bases). This receptor was taken from a man between 18 and 29 years old in good health and CMV-seronegative. Sequencing input: PBMCs. CDR3 protein: CASSLEGRGYGYTF. The DNA of the CDR3 is TGCGCCAGCAGCTTGGAGGGAAGGGGCTATGGCTACACCTTC.